This T cell receptor (beta chain) was found in a study of control samples from healthy donors and cancer patients. The ends lost 3 bases at V and 1 base at J; junction bases unmatched: 6. CDR3 length: 16 residues. Germline CDR1 and CDR2: LNHDA and SQIVND (reference sequence). Method: immunoSEQ multiplex PCR; TCRdb's copy keeps in-frame clones and lacks some. The data contain a few hundred thousand clones, 75% to 95% of them seen just once; the ten biggest clones take up 5.5% to 7.5%. The clonotype originates from a man aged 35-49 years with head and neck cancer. V usage is TRBV19 and J usage is TRBJ2-3; 8 bases agree with TRBD1. Sequencing was performed on PBMCs. The CDR3 loop reads CASSIDRGLGTDTQYF. CDR3 sequence (DNA): TGTGCCAGTAGTATTGACAGGGGCTTGGGCACAGATACGCAGTATTTT.